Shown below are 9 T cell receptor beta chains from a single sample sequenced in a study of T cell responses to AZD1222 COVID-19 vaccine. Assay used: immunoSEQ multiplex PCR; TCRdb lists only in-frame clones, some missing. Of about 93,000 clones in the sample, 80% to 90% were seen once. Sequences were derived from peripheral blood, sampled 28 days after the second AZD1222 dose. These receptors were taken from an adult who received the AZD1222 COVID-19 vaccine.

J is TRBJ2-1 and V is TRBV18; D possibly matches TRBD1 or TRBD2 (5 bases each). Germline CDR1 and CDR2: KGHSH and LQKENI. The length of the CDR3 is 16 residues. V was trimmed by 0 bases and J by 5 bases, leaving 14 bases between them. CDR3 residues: CASSPPGVAWDNEQFF. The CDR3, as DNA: TGTGCCAGCTCACCACCGGGGGTAGCATGGGACAATGAGCAGTTCTTC.

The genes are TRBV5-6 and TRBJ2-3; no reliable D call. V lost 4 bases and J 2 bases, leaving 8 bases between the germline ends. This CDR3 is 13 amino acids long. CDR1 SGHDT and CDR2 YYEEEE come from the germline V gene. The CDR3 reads CASSPVDTDTQYF. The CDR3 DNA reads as TGTGCCAGCAGCCCCGTGGACACAGATACGCAGTATTTT. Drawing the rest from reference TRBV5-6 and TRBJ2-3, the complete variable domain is DAGVTQSPTHLIKTRGQQVTLRCSPKSGHDTVSWYQQALGQGPQFIFQYYEEEERQRGNFPDRFSGHQFPNYSSELNVNALLLGDSALYLCASSPVDTDTQYFGPGTRLTVL.

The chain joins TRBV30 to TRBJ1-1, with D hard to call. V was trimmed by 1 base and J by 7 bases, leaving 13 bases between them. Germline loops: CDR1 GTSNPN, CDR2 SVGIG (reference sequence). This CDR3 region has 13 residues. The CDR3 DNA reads TGTGCCTGGAGTGCTCAGGTGAGCAGTGAAGCTTTCTTT. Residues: CAWSAQVSSEAFF.

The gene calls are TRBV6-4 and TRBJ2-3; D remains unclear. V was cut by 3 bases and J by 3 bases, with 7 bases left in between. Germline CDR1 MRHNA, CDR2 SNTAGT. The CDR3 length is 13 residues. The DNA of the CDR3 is TGTGCCAGCAGTGATAGTGCGACAGATACGCAGTATTTT. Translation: CASSDSATDTQYF.

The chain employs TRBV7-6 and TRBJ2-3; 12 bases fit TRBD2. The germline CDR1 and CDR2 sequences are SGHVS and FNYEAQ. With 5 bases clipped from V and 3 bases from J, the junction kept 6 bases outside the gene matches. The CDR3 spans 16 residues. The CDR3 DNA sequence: TGTGCCAGCAGCCCGGGACTAGCGGGCATGACAGATACGCAGTATTTT. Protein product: CASSPGLAGMTDTQYF.

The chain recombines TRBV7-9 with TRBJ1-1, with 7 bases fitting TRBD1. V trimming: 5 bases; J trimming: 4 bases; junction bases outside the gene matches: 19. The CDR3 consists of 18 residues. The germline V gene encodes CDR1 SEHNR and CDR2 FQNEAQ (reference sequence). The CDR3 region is CASSNTWADRDGGTEAFF. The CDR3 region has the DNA TGTGCCAGCAGCAACACCTGGGCTGACAGGGACGGCGGCACTGAAGCTTTCTTT.

CDR3 protein: CASSVQTSGNTIYF. Here the CDR3 DNA reads TGTGCCAGCAGTGTCCAGACTTCTGGAAACACCATATATTTT. The rearrangement links TRBV25-1 to TRBJ1-3; D gene unclear. Looked up from germline, CDR1 is MGHDK and CDR2 is SYGVNS. This CDR3 is 14 amino acids long. V lost 4 bases and J 1 base, leaving 8 bases between the germline ends.

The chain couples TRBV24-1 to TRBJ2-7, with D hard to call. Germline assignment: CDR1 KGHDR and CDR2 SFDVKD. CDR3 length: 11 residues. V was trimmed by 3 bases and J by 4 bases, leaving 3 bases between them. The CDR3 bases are TGTGCCACCAGTGATGGGTACGAGCAGTACTTC. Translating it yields CATSDGYEQYF.

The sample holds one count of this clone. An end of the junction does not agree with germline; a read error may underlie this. As DNA, the CDR3 is TGTGTCAGCAGTCGGTCGGGTTTGGAGACCCAGTACTTC. It yields the protein CVSSRSGLETQYF. This chain uses TRBV25-1 with TRBJ2-5; D is unresolved. The CDR3 consists of 13 residues. Germline values: CDR1 MGHDK, CDR2 SYGVNS.